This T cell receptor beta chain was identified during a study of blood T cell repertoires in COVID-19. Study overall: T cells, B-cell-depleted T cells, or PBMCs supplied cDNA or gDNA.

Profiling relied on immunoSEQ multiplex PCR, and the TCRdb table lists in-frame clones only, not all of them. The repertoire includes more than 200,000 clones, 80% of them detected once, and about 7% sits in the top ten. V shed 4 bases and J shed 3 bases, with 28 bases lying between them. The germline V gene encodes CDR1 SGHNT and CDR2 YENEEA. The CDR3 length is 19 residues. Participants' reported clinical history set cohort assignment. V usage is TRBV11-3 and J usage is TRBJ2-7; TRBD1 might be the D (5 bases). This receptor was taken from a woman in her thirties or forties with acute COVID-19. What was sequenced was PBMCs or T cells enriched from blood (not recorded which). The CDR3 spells CASSSPQGRDLRYFYEQYF. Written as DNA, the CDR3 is TGTGCCAGCAGCTCCCCCCAAGGCAGGGATCTCCGTTACTTCTACGAGCAGTACTTC.